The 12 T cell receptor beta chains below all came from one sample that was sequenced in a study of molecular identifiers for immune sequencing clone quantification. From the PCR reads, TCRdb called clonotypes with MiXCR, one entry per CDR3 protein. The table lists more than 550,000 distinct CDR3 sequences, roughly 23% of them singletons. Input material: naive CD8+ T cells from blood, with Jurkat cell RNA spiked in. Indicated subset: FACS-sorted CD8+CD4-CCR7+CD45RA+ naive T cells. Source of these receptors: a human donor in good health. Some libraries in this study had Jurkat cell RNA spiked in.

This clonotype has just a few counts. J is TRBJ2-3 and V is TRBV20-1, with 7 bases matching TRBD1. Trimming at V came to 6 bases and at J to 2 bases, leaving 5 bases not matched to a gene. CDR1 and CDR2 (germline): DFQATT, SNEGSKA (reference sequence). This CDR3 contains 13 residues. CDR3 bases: TGCAGTGCGACGGGACAGTACACAGATACGCAGTATTTT. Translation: CSATGQYTDTQYF.

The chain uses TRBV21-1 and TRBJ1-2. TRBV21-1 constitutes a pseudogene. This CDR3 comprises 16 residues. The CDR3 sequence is CASRIDPEEPNYGYTF. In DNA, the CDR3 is TGTGCCAGCAGGATCGACCCAGAGGAGCCCAACTATGGCTACACCTTC.

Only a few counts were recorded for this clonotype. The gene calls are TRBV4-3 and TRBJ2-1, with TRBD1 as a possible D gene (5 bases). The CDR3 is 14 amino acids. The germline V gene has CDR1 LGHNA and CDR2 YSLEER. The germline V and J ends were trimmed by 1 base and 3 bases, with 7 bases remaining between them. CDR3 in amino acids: CASSQGTNYNEQFF. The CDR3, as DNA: TGCGCCAGCAGCCAAGGGACAAACTACAATGAGCAGTTCTTC.

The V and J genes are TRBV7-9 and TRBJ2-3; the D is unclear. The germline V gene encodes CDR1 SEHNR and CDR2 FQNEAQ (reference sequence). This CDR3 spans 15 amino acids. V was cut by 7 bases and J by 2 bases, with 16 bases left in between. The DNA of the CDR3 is TGTGCCAGCACCTCCCCGTTGGGTACCACAGATACGCAGTATTTT. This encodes CASTSPLGTTDTQYF.

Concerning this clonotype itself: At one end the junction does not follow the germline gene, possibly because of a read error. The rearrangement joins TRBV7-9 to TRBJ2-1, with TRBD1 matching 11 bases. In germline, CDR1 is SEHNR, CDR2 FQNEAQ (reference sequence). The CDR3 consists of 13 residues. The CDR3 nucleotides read TGTGCCAGCAACTCATACACGGACAGGGGGCAGGTCTTC. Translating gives CASNSYTDRGQVF. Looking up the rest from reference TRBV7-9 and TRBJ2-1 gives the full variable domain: DTGVSQNPRHKITKRGQNVTFRCDPISEHNRLYWYRQTLGQGPEFLTYFQNEAQLEKSRLLSDRFSAERPKGSFSTLEIQRTEQGDSAMYLCASNSYTDRGQVFGPGTRLTVL.

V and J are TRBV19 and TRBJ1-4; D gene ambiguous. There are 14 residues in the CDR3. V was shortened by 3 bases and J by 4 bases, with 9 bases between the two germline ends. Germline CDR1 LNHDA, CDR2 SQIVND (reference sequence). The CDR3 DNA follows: TGTGCCAGTAGTATTCATTGGCTTAATGAAAAACTGTTTTTT. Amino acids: CASSIHWLNEKLFF.

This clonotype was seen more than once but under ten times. The CDR3 nucleotides are TGCAGCGTTGGGACAGGGTATGCGAATGAGCAGTTCTTC. Its translation: CSVGTGYANEQFF. The V and J genes are TRBV29-1 and TRBJ2-1; 8 bases map to TRBD1. CDR1 and CDR2 (germline): SQVTM, ANQGSEA. V gave up 4 bases and J gave up 7 bases; unmatched junction bases: 6. There are 13 residues in the CDR3.

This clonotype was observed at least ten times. CDR3 sequence reads: CASSHTGTEAFF. In DNA, the CDR3 is TGTGCCAGCAGTCATACAGGGACTGAAGCTTTCTTT. The genes are TRBV12-3 or TRBV12-4 and TRBJ1-1; tentative D call: TRBD1 (6 bases). V lost 5 bases and J 5 bases, leaving 9 bases between the germline ends. This CDR3 is 12 amino acids long.

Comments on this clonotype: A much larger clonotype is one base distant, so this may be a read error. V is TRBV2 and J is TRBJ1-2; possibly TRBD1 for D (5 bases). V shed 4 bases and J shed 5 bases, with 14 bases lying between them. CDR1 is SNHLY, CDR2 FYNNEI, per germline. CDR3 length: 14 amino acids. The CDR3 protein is CASSGVAGSYGYTF. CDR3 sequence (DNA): TGTGCCAGCAGTGGGGTTGCAGGGAGTTATGGCTACACCTTC.

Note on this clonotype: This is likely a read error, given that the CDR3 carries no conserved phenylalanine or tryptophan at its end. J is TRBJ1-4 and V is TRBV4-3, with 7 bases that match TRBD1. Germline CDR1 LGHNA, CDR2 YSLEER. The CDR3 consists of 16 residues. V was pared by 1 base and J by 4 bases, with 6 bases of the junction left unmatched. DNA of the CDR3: TGCGCCAGCAGCCAAGGAATGGGACAGAATAATGAAAAACTGTTTTCT. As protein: CASSQGMGQNNEKLFS.

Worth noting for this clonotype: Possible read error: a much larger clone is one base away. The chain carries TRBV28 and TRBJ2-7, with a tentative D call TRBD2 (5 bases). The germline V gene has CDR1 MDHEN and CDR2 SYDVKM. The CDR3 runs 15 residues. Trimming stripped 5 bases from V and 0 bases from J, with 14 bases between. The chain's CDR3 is CASSGLPLDSYEQYF. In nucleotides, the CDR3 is TGTGCCAGCAGTGGGCTCCCACTAGACTCCTACGAGCAGTACTTC.

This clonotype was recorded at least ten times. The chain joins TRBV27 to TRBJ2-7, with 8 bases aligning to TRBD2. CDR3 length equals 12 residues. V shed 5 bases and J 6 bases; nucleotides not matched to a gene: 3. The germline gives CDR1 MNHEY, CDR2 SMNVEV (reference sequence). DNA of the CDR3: TGTGCCAGCAGTGTCCGGGGGGGCGAGCAGTACTTC. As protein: CASSVRGGEQYF.